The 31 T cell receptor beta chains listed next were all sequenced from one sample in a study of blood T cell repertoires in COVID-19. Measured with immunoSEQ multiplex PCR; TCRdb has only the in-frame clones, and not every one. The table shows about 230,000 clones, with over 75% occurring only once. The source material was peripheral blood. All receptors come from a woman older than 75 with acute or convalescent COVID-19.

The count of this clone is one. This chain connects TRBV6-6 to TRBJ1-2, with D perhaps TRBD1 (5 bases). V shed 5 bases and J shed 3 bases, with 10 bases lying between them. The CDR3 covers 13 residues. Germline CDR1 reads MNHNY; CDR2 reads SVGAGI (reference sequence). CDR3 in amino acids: CASSRGGDYGYTF. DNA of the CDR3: TGTGCCAGCAGTCGCGGGGGAGACTATGGCTACACCTTC.

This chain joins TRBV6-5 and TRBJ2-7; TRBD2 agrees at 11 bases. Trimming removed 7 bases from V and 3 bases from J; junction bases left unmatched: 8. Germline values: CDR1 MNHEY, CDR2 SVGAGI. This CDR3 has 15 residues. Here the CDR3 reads CASTGGLADFYEQYF. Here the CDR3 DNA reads TGTGCCAGCACTGGGGGACTAGCGGACTTCTACGAGCAGTACTTC.

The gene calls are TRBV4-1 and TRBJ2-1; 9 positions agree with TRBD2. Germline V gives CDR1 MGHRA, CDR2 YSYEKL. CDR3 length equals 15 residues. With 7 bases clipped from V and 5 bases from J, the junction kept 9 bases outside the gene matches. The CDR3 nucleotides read TGCGCCAGCAAGGGATTAGCGGGAGCGGACAATGAGCAGTTCTTC. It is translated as CASKGLAGADNEQFF.

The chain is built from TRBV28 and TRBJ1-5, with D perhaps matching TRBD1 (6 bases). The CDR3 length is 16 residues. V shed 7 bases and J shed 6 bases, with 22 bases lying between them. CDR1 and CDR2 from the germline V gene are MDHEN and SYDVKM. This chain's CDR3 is CASTTPEGGRGQPQHF. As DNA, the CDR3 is TGTGCCAGCACCACTCCCGAGGGGGGGAGAGGTCAGCCCCAGCATTTT.

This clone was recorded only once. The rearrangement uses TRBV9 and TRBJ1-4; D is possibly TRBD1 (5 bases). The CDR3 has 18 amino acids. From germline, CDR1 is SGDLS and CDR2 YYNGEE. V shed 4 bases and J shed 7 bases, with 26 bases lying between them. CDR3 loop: CASSPYPTGQGLSEKLFF. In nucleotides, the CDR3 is TGTGCCAGCAGCCCCTATCCGACCGGGCAGGGATTAAGTGAAAAACTGTTTTTT.

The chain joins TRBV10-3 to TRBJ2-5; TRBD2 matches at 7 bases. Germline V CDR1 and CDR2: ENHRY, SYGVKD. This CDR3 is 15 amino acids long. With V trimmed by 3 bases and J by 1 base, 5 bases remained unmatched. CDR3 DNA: TGTGCCATCAGTGAATCGGGGGAGGGCCAAGAGACCCAGTACTTC. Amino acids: CAISESGEGQETQYF.

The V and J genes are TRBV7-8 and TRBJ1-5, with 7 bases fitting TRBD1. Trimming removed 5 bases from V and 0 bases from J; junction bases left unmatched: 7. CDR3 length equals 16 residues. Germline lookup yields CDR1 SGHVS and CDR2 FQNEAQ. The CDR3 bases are TGTGCCAGCAGCCCGAGGACAGGCTATAGCAATCAGCCCCAGCATTTT. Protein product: CASSPRTGYSNQPQHF.

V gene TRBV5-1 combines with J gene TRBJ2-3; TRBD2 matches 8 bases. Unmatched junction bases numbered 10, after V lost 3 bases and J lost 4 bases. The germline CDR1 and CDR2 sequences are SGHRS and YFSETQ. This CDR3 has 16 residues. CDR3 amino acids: CASSSAGGGHPDTQYF. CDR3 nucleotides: TGCGCCAGCAGCTCGGCGGGGGGAGGCCACCCAGATACGCAGTATTTT.

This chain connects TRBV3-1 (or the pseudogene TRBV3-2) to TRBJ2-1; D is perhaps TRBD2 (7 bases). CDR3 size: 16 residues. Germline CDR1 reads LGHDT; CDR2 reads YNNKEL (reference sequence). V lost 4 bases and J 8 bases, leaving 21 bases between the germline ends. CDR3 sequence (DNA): TGTGCCAGCAGCCGAGGGGGGGGGACTCTTAACGATGAGCAGTTCTTC. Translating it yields CASSRGGGTLNDEQFF.

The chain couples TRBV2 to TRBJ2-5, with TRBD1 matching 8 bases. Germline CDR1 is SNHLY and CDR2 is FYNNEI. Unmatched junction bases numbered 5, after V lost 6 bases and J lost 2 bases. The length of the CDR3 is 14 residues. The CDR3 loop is CASSWTGLQETQYF. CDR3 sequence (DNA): TGTGCCAGCAGCTGGACAGGGTTGCAAGAGACCCAGTACTTC.

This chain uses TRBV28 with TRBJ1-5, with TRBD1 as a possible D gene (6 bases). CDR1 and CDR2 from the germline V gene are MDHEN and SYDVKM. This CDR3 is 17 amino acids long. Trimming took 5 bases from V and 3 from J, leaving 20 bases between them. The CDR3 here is CASSPTRGAANNQPQHF. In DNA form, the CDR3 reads TGTGCCAGCAGTCCTACCCGGGGGGCAGCTAACAATCAGCCCCAGCATTTT.

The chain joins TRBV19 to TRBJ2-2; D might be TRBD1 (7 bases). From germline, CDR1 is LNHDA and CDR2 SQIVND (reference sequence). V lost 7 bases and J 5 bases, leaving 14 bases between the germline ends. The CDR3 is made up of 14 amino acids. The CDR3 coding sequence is TGTGCCAGTAATCAACAGGGGAGGACCGGGGAGCTGTTTTTT. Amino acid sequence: CASNQQGRTGELFF.

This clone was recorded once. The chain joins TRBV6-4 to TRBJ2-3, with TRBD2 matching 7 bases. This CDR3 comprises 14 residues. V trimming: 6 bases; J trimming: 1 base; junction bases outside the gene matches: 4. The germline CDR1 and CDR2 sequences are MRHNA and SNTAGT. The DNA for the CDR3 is TGTGCCAGCAGGACGGGAGGAGGCACAGATACGCAGTATTTT. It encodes CASRTGGGTDTQYF.

CDR3 amino acids: CASSMARAYEQYF. DNA of the CDR3: TGTGCCAGTAGTATGGCCAGGGCCTACGAGCAGTACTTC. V usage is TRBV19 and J usage is TRBJ2-7; tentatively, D is TRBD1 (5 bases). CDR1 and CDR2 (germline): LNHDA, SQIVND (reference sequence). The V end was cut by 3 bases, the J end by 2 bases, with 8 bases between. CDR3 length equals 13 residues.

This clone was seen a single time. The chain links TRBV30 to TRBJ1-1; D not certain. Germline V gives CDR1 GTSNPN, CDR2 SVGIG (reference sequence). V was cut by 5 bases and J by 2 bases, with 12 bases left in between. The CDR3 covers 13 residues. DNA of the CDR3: TGTGCCTGGGCCGGGAGCGACAACACTGAAGCTTTCTTT. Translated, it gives CAWAGSDNTEAFF.

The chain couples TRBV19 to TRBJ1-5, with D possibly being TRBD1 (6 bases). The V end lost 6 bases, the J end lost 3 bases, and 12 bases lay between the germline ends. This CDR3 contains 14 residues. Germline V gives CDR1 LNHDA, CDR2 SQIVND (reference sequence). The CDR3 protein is CASRETGYNQPQHF. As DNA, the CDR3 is TGTGCCAGTAGGGAAACAGGGTACAATCAGCCCCAGCATTTT.

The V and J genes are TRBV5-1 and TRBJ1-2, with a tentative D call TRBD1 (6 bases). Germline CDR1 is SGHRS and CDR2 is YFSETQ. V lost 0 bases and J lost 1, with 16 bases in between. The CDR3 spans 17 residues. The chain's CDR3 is CASSLGTQGVFNYGYTF. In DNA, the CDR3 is TGCGCCAGCAGCTTGGGGACACAGGGCGTGTTTAACTATGGCTACACCTTC.

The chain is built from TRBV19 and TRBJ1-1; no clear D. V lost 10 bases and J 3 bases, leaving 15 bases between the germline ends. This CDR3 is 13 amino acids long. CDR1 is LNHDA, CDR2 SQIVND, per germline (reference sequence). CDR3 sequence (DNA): TGTGCCACCTTCAGAGGGCGATACACTGAAGCTTTCTTT. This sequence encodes CATFRGRYTEAFF. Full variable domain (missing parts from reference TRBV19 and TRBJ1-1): DGGITQSPKYLFRKEGQNVTLSCEQNLNHDAMYWYRQDPGQGLRLIYYSQIVNDFQKGDIAEGYSVSREKKESFPLTVTSAQKNPTAFYLCATFRGRYTEAFFGQGTRLTVV.

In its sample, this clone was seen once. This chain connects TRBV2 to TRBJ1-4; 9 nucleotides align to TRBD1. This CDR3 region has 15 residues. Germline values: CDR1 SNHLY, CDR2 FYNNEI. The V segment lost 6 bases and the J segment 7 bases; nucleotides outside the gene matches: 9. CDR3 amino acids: CASRTGQGLSEKLFF. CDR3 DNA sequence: TGTGCCAGCAGGACGGGACAGGGCTTGAGTGAAAAACTGTTTTTT.

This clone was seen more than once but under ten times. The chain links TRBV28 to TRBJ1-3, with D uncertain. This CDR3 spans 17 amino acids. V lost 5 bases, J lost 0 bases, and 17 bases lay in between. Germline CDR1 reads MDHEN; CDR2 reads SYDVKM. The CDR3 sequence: CASSLQLTATSGNTIYF. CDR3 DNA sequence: TGTGCCAGCAGTCTACAACTGACTGCAACCTCTGGAAACACCATATATTTT.

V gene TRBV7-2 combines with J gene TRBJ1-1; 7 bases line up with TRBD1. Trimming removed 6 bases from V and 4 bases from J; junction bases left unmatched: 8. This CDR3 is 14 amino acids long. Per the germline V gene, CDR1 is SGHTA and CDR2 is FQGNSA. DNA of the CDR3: TGTGCCAGCAGAACAACAGGGGCGGGCACTGAAGCTTTCTTT. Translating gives CASRTTGAGTEAFF.

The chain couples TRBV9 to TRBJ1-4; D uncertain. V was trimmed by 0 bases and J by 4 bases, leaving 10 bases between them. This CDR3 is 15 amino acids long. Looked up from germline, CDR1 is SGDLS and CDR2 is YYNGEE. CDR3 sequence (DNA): TGTGCCAGCAGCGTAGACCCAGGTCGTAATGAAAAACTGTTTTTT. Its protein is CASSVDPGRNEKLFF.

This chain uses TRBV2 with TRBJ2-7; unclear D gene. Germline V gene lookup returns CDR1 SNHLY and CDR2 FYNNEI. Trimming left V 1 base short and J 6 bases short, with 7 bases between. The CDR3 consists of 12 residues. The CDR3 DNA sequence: TGTGCCAGCAGTGAAGGTCTCTCCGAGCAGTACTTC. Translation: CASSEGLSEQYF.

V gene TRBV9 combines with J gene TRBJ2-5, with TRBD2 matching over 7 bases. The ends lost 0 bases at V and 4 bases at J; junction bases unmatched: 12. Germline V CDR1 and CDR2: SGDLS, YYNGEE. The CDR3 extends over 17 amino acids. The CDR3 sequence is CASSVGGSGARGETQYF. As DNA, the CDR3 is TGTGCCAGCAGCGTAGGTGGGAGCGGGGCGAGAGGAGAGACCCAGTACTTC.

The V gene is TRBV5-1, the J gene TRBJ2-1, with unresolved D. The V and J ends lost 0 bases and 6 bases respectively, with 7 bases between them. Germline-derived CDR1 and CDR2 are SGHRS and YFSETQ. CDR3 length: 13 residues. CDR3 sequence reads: CASSLETGNEQFF. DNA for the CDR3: TGCGCCAGCAGCTTGGAGACTGGCAATGAGCAGTTCTTC.

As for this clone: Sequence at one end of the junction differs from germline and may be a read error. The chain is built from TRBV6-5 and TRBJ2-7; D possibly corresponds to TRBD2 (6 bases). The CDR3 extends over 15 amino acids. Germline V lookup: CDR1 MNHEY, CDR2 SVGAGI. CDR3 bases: TGTGCCAGCAGTTCCGGAGGGCGGTCCTCCCACGAGCAGTACTTC. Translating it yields CASSSGGRSSHEQYF.

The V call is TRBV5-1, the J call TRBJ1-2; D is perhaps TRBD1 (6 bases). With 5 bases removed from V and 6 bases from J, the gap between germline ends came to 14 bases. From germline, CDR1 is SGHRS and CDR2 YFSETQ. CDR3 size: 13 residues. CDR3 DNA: TGCGCCAGCAGTCCCGCGGGGGCAGATGGCTACACCTTC. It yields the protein CASSPAGADGYTF.

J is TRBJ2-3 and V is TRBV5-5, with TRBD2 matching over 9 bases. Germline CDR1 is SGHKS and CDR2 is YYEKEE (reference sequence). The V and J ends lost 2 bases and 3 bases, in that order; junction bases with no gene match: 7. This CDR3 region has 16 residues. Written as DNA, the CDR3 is TGTGCCAGCAGCTTACCGACTAGCGGCATTACAGATACGCAGTATTTT. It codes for CASSLPTSGITDTQYF.

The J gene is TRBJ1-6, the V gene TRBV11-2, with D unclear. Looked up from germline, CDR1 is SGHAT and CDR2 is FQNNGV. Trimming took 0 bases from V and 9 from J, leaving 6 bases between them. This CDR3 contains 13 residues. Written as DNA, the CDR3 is TGTGCCAGCAGCTTAGATCCGGGTTCACCCCTCCACTTT. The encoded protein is CASSLDPGSPLHF.

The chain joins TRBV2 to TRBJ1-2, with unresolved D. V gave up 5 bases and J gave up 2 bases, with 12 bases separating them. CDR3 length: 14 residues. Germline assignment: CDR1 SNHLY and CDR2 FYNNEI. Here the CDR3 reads CASSRTPANYGYTF. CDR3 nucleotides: TGTGCCAGCAGTCGGACTCCCGCGAACTATGGCTACACCTTC.

CDR3 region: CASSKGQGVKGYTF. As DNA, the CDR3 is TGTGCCAGCAGCAAAGGACAGGGGGTGAAGGGCTACACCTTC. The J gene is TRBJ1-2, the V gene TRBV6-5; 10 bases agree with TRBD1. CDR1 MNHEY and CDR2 SVGAGI come from the germline V gene. V lost 6 bases and J lost 8; bases outside the gene matches: 9. CDR3 length equals 14 residues.